This section outlines one T cell receptor beta chain sequence together with its context. Its antigen is unknown. This specimen belongs to a study of chemoradiotherapy in HPV16-positive cancers. Across the whole study: Functional T-cell assays on a couple of HPV16-positive patients' cells defined candidate HPV-specific clones and common TCR motifs. The study's findings and limits: Better recurrence-free survival went with HPV-responsive T-cell expansion in HPV16-positive patients. HPV-specific T cells were functionally defined from only a couple of HPV16-positive patients.

CDR1 SGDLS and CDR2 YYNGEE come from the germline V gene. This CDR3 has 16 residues. After removal of 0 bases from V and 1 base from J, the junction contained 5 bases not matched to a gene. Sequenced by immunoSEQ multiplex PCR; TCRdb stores in-frame clones only, minus some. The sample includes approximately 1,400 clones, 82% seen only once; the top ten take less than 7%. This specimen consisted of tumor tissue, obtained from a patient who underwent chemoradiotherapy. This clonotype was sampled from a human donor with HPV-associated anogenital cancer. The chain is built from TRBV9 and TRBJ2-5; 8 nucleotides align to TRBD2. The CDR3 is CASSVGRTSLQETQYF. The CDR3 DNA reads as TGTGCCAGCAGCGTAGGTCGGACTAGCCTCCAAGAGACCCAGTACTTC.